The source of this T cell receptor (beta chain) is a study of OX40 agonist ivuxolimab in advanced cancers. At the level of the study: There were three patients with partial responses, one having hepatocellular carcinoma and two cutaneous melanoma.

Sequencing used immunoSEQ multiplex PCR; TCRdb keeps in-frame clones, though not all of them. Of fewer than 100,000 clones detected, about nine tenths appear once; the ten largest clones hold around 0.78%. V shed 4 bases, J shed 3 bases, and the junction held 5 bases outside the gene matches. CDR1 is GTSNPN and CDR2 is SVGIG in the germline V gene (reference sequence). CDR3 size: 14 residues. V is TRBV30 and J is TRBJ1-5; 8 bases are shared with TRBD1. This sequence was found in an adult with an advanced solid tumor such as melanoma, head and neck, liver or kidney cancer. The sample was CD4+ or CD8+ T cells sorted from blood, taken in a trial of the OX40 agonist ivuxolimab. The CDR3 loop reads CAWKGDRINQPQHF. The CDR3 DNA reads as TGTGCCTGGAAGGGGGACAGGATCAATCAGCCCCAGCATTTT.